The present entry profiles one TCR beta chain with its context. MiXCR, applied by TCRdb to the 5' RACE reads, yields one record per CDR3 protein. The sample contains around 450,000 distinct CDR3 sequences, 20% to 25% of which appear only once. This entry is derived from a study of T-cell memory formation after mild COVID-19. Germline lookup yields CDR1 MNHEY and CDR2 SVGAGI. The CDR3 consists of 16 residues. The ends were cut back, 5 bases at V and 2 bases at J, with 18 bases in the middle. Sequencing was carried out using PBMCs or a T cell subset sorted from them (not recorded which). The chain combines TRBV6-5 with TRBJ2-5, with D possibly matching TRBD2 (5 bases). The clonotype originates from an adult woman who had mild COVID-19 (a few samples of this study predate the infection). Cell type and time point are not known. The CDR3, as DNA: TGTGCCAGCAGTCAGACTACTACACCCGGACAAGAGACCCAGTACTTC. Translation gives CASSQTTTPGQETQYF.